This is a list of T cell receptor beta chains from one sample in a study of cytomegalovirus exposure and HLA in healthy donors. Only in-frame clones appear in the TCRdb table, and some are missing; sequencing was by immunoSEQ multiplex PCR. Of 59,000 or so clones listed, roughly 87% are singletons. The sequenced sample consisted of PBMCs. Receptor source: a woman aged 18-29 years in good health and CMV-seronegative. Each CDR3 is given with its conserved first and last residue. D genes are given only for firm matches. Clone size is given for some rows only: seen once, a few or many times, or a class if the clone is expanded.

clone_size	v_call	d_call	j_call	cdr3_length	cdr3_aa	cdr3_nt
-	TRBV20-1	-	TRBJ2-3	11	CSAVFTDTQYF	TGCAGTGCCGTCTTCACAGATACGCAGTATTTT
-	TRBV4-1	-	TRBJ2-2	17	CASSQGALGLNTGELFF	TGCGCCAGCAGCCAAGGCGCCCTAGGACTTAACACCGGGGAGCTGTTTTTT
-	TRBV20-1	-	TRBJ2-7	11	CSASAGYEQYF	TGCAGTGCTAGTGCGGGCTACGAGCAGTACTTC
-	TRBV2	-	TRBJ1-1	14	CASPRGATNTEAFF	TGTGCCAGCCCCCGGGGGGCAACGAACACTGAAGCTTTCTTT
-	TRBV9	TRBD2	TRBJ2-1	19	CASSVPPGLAGVGGNEQFF	TGTGCCAGCAGCGTCCCGCCGGGACTAGCGGGAGTTGGGGGCAATGAGCAGTTCTTC
once	TRBV6-1	-	TRBJ1-1	14	CASRLRQEYTEAFF	TGTGCCAGCAGACTGAGACAGGAGTACACTGAAGCTTTCTTT
once	TRBV9	-	TRBJ2-7	14	CASSPRQGLYEQYF	TGTGCCAGCAGCCCCCGACAGGGACTCTACGAGCAGTACTTC
-	TRBV29-1	TRBD1	TRBJ2-7	13	CSATRQGSYEQYF	TGCAGCGCGACTCGACAGGGGAGCTACGAGCAGTACTTC
-	TRBV9	TRBD2	TRBJ2-7	13	CASSVTSGGKQYF	TGTGCCAGCAGCGTAACTAGCGGGGGGAAGCAGTACTTC
-	TRBV30	-	TRBJ2-5	12	CAWSYQGQTQYF	TGTGCCTGGAGTTATCAGGGGCAGACCCAGTACTTC
few	TRBV5-6	TRBD2	TRBJ2-2	17	CASSWFGAGGAVGELFF	TGTGCCAGCAGCTGGTTCGGAGCGGGGGGGGCCGTCGGGGAGCTGTTTTTT
-	TRBV10-3	TRBD1	TRBJ1-2	14	CAISLDREQGGYTF	TGTGCCATCAGTTTGGACAGGGAACAAGGTGGCTACACCTTC
-	TRBV11-1	TRBD2	TRBJ2-3	17	CASSLAGPTGGPDTQYF	TGTGCCAGCAGCTTAGCAGGTCCTACGGGGGGGCCAGATACGCAGTATTTT
-	TRBV30	TRBD1	TRBJ1-4	14	CAFGDGTGYEKLFF	TGTGCCTTTGGAGATGGGACAGGTTATGAAAAACTGTTTTTT
-	TRBV10-2	TRBD1	TRBJ2-1	12	CASTDRGNEQFF	TGCGCCAGCACAGACAGGGGCAATGAGCAGTTCTTC
-	TRBV7-9	-	TRBJ2-6	13	CASSRSGANVLTF	TGTGCCAGCAGCCGGAGTGGGGCCAACGTCCTGACTTTC
-	TRBV7-2	TRBD2	TRBJ2-3	16	CASSLEKGAGTDTQYF	TGTGCCAGCAGCTTAGAGAAGGGAGCGGGAACAGATACGCAGTATTTT
-	TRBV6-5	TRBD2	TRBJ2-3	15	CASSYEGTRPDTQYF	TGTGCCAGCAGTTACGAGGGGACTAGACCAGATACGCAGTATTTT
few	TRBV4-1	TRBD1	TRBJ1-5	17	CASSQTARRQGEQPQHF	TGCGCCAGCAGCCAGACCGCGCGCCGACAGGGCGAACAGCCCCAGCATTTT
-	TRBV7-2	TRBD2	TRBJ2-5	13	CASTIQGGETQYF	TGTGCCAGCACTATTCAGGGAGGGGAGACCCAGTACTTC
-	TRBV15	-	TRBJ1-1	15	CATSRVTGMNTEAFF	TGTGCCACCAGCAGAGTCACAGGGATGAACACTGAAGCTTTCTTT
-	TRBV13	-	TRBJ2-7	12	CASSSVSYEQYF	TGTGCCAGCAGCTCCGTCTCCTACGAGCAGTACTTC
-	TRBV2	-	TRBJ2-1	13	CASRGRPDNEQFF	TGTGCCAGCAGGGGGAGGCCCGACAATGAGCAGTTCTTC
-	TRBV5-4	TRBD1	TRBJ2-1	15	CASIQTGGAYNEQFF	TGTGCCAGCATCCAGACAGGGGGCGCCTACAATGAGCAGTTCTTC
-	TRBV4-3	-	TRBJ2-2	13	CASSQDYTGELFF	TGCGCCAGCAGCCAAGACTACACCGGGGAGCTGTTTTTT
few	TRBV5-1	-	TRBJ2-5	15	CASSLARRSHETQYF	TGCGCCAGCAGCTTGGCCAGAAGGAGTCATGAGACCCAGTACTTC
-	TRBV2	-	TRBJ1-2	12	CASSLGGDGYTF	TGTGCCAGCAGTCTAGGGGGAGATGGCTACACCTTC
-	TRBV30	TRBD1	TRBJ1-6	14	CAWSVPQGVSPLHF	TGTGCCTGGAGTGTACCACAGGGGGTTTCACCCCTCCACTTT
once	TRBV6-1	-	TRBJ1-2	15	CASSEGQFARYGYTF	TGTGCCAGCAGTGAGGGCCAATTCGCCCGCTATGGCTACACCTTC